A single T cell receptor (beta chain) is shown here with its context. Its specific antigen is unknown. No much larger clone is present one base from it, and per-base qualities are unavailable. A distance of 11 bases separates the germline ends of V and J, which lose 5 bases and 9 bases respectively. CDR1 MNHEY and CDR2 SMNVEV were looked up in the germline V gene (reference sequence). CDR3 length: 12 amino acids, cysteine to phenylalanine. The only DNA kept is the CDR3, 36 bases in frame from the first base. To sequence the TCRbeta CDR3 region, genomic DNA was isolated from the sorted cells. TCRbeta CDR3 regions were sequenced using the immunoSEQ Assay. Held by TCRdb, this immuneACCESS table contains in-frame sequences only and omits some clones. Under half of the omission traces to an unresolved V gene where checked; the cause of the rest is unknown. The sample table records some 80,000 clones; around 87% of these occur just once. The ten largest clones represent more than 0.45% of the sample.

The trial excluded patients who had a history of autoimmune disease or were on systemic immunosuppression. In every dose cohort, peripheral blood was drawn for TCR sequencing at baseline, cycle 4 day 1, and cycle 7 day 1. Samples were obtained from an open-label, multicenter, first-in-human phase I dose-escalation trial of ivuxolimab. The trial enrolled adults with locally advanced or metastatic head and neck squamous cell, hepatocellular, melanoma or renal cell carcinoma. Before TCR sequencing, CD4+ T cells and CD8+ T cells from peripheral blood were sorted into separate populations. The sample belongs to a study of OX40 agonist ivuxolimab in advanced cancers. General notes on the study: Ivuxolimab, which targeted the costimulatory receptor OX40 (CD134), was an agonistic, fully human IgG2 monoclonal antibody. Of the approximately 50 patients in dose escalation, around 20 had hepatocellular carcinoma, about 15 had melanoma, 9 had renal cell carcinoma and 9 had head and neck cancer. In the dose-escalation cohort, approximately 80% of patients were male, and the mean age was roughly 56 years with a range of roughly 23 to 79. Three dose-escalation patients achieved partial responses, one with hepatocellular carcinoma and two with cutaneous melanoma. The point of sequencing TCRbeta in the periphery was to test whether ivuxolimab changed TCR sequence diversity and drove clonal T-cell expansion. Prior anti-PD-1, anti-PD-L1 or anti-CTLA-4 therapy was permitted, and checkpoint inhibitors had been received by roughly 42% of dose-escalation patients. The paper covers the monotherapy dose-escalation part of the phase I ivuxolimab trial, which included N ≈ 50 patients. Intravenous ivuxolimab was administered to patients every 2 weeks at six dose levels: 0.01, 0.1, 0.3, 1.5, 3 and 10 mg/kg. On the study overall, not on this receptor specifically: After ivuxolimab, expanded clones were on average more numerous among CD8+ T cells than among CD4+ T cells. Which antigens the clonally expanded peripheral T cells were specific for was not determined. Clonal expansion of both CD4+ and CD8+ blood T cells was observed from baseline to week 6 at doses 0.1 to 3.0 mg/kg. In the 0.1-3.0 mg/kg groups, partial responders were among the patients with the lowest normalized peripheral clonal expansion, particularly in CD8+ T cells. Low levels of normalized T-cell clonal expansion were also shown by some nonresponding patients.

This chain is built from TRBV27 and TRBJ1-5, with the D gene not confidently named. This clonotype was sampled from an adult with an advanced solid tumor such as melanoma, head and neck, liver or kidney cancer. The sequenced sample was CD4+ or CD8+ T cells sorted from blood, obtained in a trial of the OX40 agonist ivuxolimab. CDR3 region: CASSPRRGPQHF. The DNA is TGTGCCAGCAGTCCCAGGCGTGGGCCCCAGCATTTT.